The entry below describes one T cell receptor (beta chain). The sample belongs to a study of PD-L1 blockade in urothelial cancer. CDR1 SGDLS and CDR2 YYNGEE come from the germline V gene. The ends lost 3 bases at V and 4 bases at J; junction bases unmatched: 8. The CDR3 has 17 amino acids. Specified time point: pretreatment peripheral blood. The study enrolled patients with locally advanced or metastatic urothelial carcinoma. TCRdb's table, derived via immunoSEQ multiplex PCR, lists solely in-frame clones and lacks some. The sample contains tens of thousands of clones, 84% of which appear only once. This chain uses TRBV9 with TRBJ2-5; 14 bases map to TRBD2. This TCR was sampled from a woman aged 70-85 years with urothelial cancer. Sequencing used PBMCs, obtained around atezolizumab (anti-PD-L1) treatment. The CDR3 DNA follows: TGTGCCAGCAGCGCATCCGGGACTAGCGGGGGAGGAGAGACCCAGTACTTC. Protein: CASSASGTSGGGETQYF.